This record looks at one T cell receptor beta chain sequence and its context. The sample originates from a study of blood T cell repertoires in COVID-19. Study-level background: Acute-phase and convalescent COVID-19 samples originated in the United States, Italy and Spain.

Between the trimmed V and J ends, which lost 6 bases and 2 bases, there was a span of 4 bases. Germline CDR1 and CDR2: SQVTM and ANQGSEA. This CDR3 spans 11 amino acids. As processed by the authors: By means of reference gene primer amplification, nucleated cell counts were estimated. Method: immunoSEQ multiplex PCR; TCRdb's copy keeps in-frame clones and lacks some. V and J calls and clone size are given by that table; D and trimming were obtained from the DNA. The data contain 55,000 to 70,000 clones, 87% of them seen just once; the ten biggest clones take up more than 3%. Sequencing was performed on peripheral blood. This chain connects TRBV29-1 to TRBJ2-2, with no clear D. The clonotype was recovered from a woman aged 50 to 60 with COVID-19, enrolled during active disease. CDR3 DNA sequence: TGCAGCGTCGGTAACACCGGGGAGCTGTTTTTT. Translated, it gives CSVGNTGELFF.